This T cell receptor beta chain was identified in a study of PD-1 blockade in classical Hodgkin lymphoma (dated by TCRdb to about 2020). Broadly, across the study: Nivolumab dosing was 3 mg/kg intravenously every 2 weeks, continuing until either disease progression or unacceptable toxicity. The study used CyTOF and TCR beta sequencing to define a peripheral blood immune signature of response to PD-1 blockade in classical Hodgkin lymphoma. Overall study outcomes, separate from this receptor: Patients starting nivolumab less than 1 year after ASCT had lower diversity and were excluded from later analyses to avoid confounding by immune reconstitution. CD4+ but not CD8+ TCR diversity rose significantly by C4D1 (p=0.0027 vs p=0.16), most apparent in complete responders (p=0.02). The study was restricted to a single clinical trial cohort, and the causes of repertoire differences, possibly disease activity or prior therapy, were left undefined. Baseline diversity similar to that of newly diagnosed patients was observed in trial patients achieving complete response, whereas significantly lower diversity was observed in partial responders and progressors. Baseline TCR diversity was reported to be lower in newly diagnosed patients than in healthy donors and to be lower still in relapsed/refractory patients.

In the paper's terms, the time point label means: cycle 2 day 1 (C2D1) of nivolumab. Every trial patient had relapsed after autologous stem cell transplantation, and cohorts A, B and C differed in prior brentuximab vedotin exposure. The trial cohort was composed of approximately 60 patients with relapsed/refractory classical Hodgkin lymphoma, for whom complete response, partial response or progressive disease was recorded as best overall response. Single-agent nivolumab was administered to trial patients in the multi-cohort phase II CheckMate 205 trial. An independent review committee assessed best overall response using the 2007 International Working Group response criteria. Trial PBMCs were collected just before the start of nivolumab (C1D1) and during therapy at cycle 2 day 1 and cycle 4 day 1. Peripheral blood was collected in 8 mL Vacutainer Cell Preparation Tubes, from which PBMCs were isolated by centrifugation and then cryopreserved.

Comments on this clone: This receptor's antigen is unknown. No much larger clone is present one base from it, and per-base qualities are unavailable.

After removal of 8 bases from V and 8 bases from J, the junction retains 5 bases not matched to a gene. CDR1 ENHRY and CDR2 SYGVKD were looked up in the germline V gene. Including the terminal cysteine and phenylalanine, the CDR3 comprises 12 residues. Only CDR3 DNA is held: 36 bases, read in frame from base 1. Genomic DNA was extracted with the Qiagen DNeasy kit from unsorted PBMCs and from negatively selected CD4+ and CD8+ fractions. TCR beta CDR3 regions were amplified by immunoSEQ multiplex PCR using primers annealing to V and J segments. Amplification bias was minimized using a synthetic immune receptor repertoire, and residual bias was removed computationally after sequencing. The source study handled its data this way. Repertoire diversity was quantified as the Shannon entropy index using custom Python scripts. The unsorted, CD4+ and CD8+ repertoires were each analyzed separately, with the exception of combined analyses, where CD4+ and CD8+ sequences were merged in silico. A clone was considered expanded if an increase in frequency of at least 2-fold after treatment relative to C1D1 was found, and a pseudocount of 0.5 was applied to clones undetected at baseline. Clones with 0 or 1 copy at C1D1 were classified as singleton clones, and clones with 2 or more copies were classified as non-singleton clones. By matching protein sequences in sorted samples from the same patient, clones expanded in unsorted samples were annotated as CD4+, CD8+ or unknown. Wilcoxon tests on paired samples were used to test changes in diversity from C1D1 to C4D1. Here the immuneACCESS table is served through TCRdb, limited to in-frame sequences with V and J called. Missing clones are a known gap in these copies; in checked studies unresolved V genes cover under half, and the rest lacks a known reason. That table gives V, J and clone size, and the DNA gave D and trimming. The sample records about 100,000 clones, around 88% of which are singletons. The top ten clones comprise around 6.6% of the sample.

The starting material was peripheral blood mononuclear cells (PBMCs), obtained before the second cycle of nivolumab. The TCR comes from a human donor with classical Hodgkin lymphoma. The chain is made from TRBV10-3 and TRBJ1-2; 10 middle bases align to TRBD1. The base sequence is TGTGCCATCGAAGGGACAGGGGAAGGCTACACCTTC. This gives the protein CAIEGTGEGYTF.